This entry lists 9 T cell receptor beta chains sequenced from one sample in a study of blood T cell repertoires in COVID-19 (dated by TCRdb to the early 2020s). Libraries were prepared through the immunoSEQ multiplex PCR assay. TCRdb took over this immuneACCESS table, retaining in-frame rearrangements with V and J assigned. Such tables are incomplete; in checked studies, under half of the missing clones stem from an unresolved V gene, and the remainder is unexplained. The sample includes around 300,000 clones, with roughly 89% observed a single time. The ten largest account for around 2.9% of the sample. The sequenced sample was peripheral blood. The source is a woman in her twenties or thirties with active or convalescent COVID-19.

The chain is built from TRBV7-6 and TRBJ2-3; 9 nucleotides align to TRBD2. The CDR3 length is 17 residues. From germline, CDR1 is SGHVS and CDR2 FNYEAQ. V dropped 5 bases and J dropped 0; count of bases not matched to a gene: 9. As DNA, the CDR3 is TGTGCCAGCAGCCCCCGACTAGCGGTTACTAGCACAGATACGCAGTATTTT. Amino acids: CASSPRLAVTSTDTQYF.

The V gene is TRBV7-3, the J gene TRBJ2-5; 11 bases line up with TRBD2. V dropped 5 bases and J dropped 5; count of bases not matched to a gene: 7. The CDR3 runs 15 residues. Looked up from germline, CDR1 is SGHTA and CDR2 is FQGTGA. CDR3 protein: CASSPIAGGQETQYF. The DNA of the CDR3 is TGTGCCAGCAGCCCTATAGCGGGGGGGCAGGAGACCCAGTACTTC.

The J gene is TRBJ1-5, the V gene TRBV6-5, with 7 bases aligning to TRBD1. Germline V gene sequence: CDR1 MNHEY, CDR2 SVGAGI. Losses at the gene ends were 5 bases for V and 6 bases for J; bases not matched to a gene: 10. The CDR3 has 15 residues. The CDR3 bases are TGTGCCAGCAGTCCCGAGGGACAGAGGGGTCAGCCCCAGCATTTT. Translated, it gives CASSPEGQRGQPQHF.

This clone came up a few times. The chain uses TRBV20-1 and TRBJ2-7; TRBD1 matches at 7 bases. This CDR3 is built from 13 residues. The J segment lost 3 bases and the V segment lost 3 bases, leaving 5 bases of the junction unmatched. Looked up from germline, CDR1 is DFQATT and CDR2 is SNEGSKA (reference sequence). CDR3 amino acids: CSASSGTVYEQYF. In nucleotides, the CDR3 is TGCAGTGCTAGTTCCGGGACAGTCTACGAGCAGTACTTC.

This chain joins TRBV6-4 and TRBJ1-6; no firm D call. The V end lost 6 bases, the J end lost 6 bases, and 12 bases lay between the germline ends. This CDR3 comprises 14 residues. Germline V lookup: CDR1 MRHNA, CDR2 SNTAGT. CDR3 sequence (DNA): TGTGCCAGCAGGAAGGACGGGGTTAATTCACCCCTCCACTTT. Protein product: CASRKDGVNSPLHF.

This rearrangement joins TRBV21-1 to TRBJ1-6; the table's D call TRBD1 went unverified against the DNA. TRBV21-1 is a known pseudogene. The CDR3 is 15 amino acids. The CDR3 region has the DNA TGTGCCAGCAGCGTACAGGGATGCTTTCGCTCACCCCTCCACTTT. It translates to CASSVQGCFRSPLHF.

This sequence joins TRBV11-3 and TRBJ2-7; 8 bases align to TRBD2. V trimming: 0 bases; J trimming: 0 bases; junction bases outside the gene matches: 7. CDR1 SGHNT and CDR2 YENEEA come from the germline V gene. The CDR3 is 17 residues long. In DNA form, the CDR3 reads TGTGCCAGCAGCTTAGAGGCGGGGGGACCCCTCTCCTACGAGCAGTACTTC. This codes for CASSLEAGGPLSYEQYF. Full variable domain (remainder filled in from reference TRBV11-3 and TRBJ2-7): EAGVVQSPRYKIIEKKQPVAFWCNPISGHNTLYWYLQNLGQGPELLIRYENEEAVDDSQLPKDRFSAERLKGVDSTLKIQPAELGDSAVYLCASSLEAGGPLSYEQYFGPGTRLTVT.

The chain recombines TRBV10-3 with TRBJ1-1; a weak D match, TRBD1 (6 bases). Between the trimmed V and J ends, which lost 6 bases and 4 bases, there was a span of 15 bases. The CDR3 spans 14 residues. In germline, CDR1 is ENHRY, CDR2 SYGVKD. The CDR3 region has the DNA TGTGCCATCAGCTCCGGGACACTCCCCACTGAAGCTTTCTTT. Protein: CAISSGTLPTEAFF.

In DNA form, the CDR3 reads TGTGCCAGCAGCAAAGCCAGGGATCGCTACGAGCAGTACTTC. It yields the protein CASSKARDRYEQYF. The chain couples TRBV21-1 to TRBJ2-7; the table calls TRBD1, which could not be checked here. TRBV21-1 is shown as a pseudogene. This CDR3 has 14 amino acids.